The rows below give T cell receptor beta chains drawn from one sample of a study of human T cells and chemical hapten exposure. TCRdb called the RACE reads again in MiXCR, with one record for every CDR3 protein. Among some 350,000 distinct CDR3 sequences, approximately 6.3% were seen once, and the ten largest hold approximately 8%. The starting material was whole blood, obtained in connection with sensitization to the hapten diphenylcyclopropenone (DPC). All receptors derive from a young woman with alopecia areata. Some clones in this sample may be carry-over from other donors' samples. Each CDR3 is given with its conserved first and last residue. Fields, in order: CDR3 protein, clone size, J gene, V gene. Clone size is shown for a subset of rows, as once, few, many or a class of expanded clone.

CDR3 protein: CASRGAGITEAFF
clone size: NA
J gene: TRBJ1-1
V gene: TRBV12-3/TRBV12-4

CDR3 protein: CASRAGVTDTQYF
clone size: few
J gene: TRBJ2-3
V gene: TRBV6-4

CDR3 protein: CASSFGLAGSRETQYF
clone size: many
J gene: TRBJ2-5
V gene: TRBV5-1

CDR3 protein: CSARRPSGNGYTF
clone size: NA
J gene: TRBJ1-2
V gene: TRBV20-1

CDR3 protein: CASSWTGTGGYEQYF
clone size: few
J gene: TRBJ2-7
V gene: TRBV12-3/TRBV12-4

CDR3 protein: CASSWDPGIPNIQYF
clone size: NA
J gene: TRBJ2-4
V gene: TRBV11-2

CDR3 protein: CASSSGEYGYTF
clone size: few
J gene: TRBJ1-2
V gene: TRBV12-3/TRBV12-4

CDR3 protein: CASSYDGSTEAFF
clone size: few
J gene: TRBJ1-1
V gene: TRBV6-5

CDR3 protein: CASKGGQGQETQYF
clone size: NA
J gene: TRBJ2-5
V gene: TRBV12-3/TRBV12-4

CDR3 protein: CASSPDMLGRLNTGELFF
clone size: NA
J gene: TRBJ2-2
V gene: TRBV19

CDR3 protein: CASSLEGESYNEQFF
clone size: many
J gene: TRBJ2-1
V gene: TRBV7-2

CDR3 protein: CASSRNKSSYNSPLHF
clone size: NA
J gene: TRBJ1-6
V gene: TRBV7-3

CDR3 protein: CASSPQRGPYNEQFF
clone size: NA
J gene: TRBJ2-1
V gene: TRBV4-3

CDR3 protein: CASSYDLIAGAPGSYNEQFF
clone size: few
J gene: TRBJ2-1
V gene: TRBV6-2/TRBV6-3

CDR3 protein: CASSQHHRYEQYF
clone size: many
J gene: TRBJ2-7
V gene: TRBV3-1

CDR3 protein: CGGIRSSYEQYF
clone size: few
J gene: TRBJ2-7
V gene: TRBV20-1

CDR3 protein: CASTVTGYEQYF
clone size: NA
J gene: TRBJ2-7
V gene: TRBV7-9

CDR3 protein: CASSSVQGPTVNTEAFF
clone size: NA
J gene: TRBJ1-1
V gene: TRBV6-6

CDR3 protein: CASRMDRTTEAFF
clone size: NA
J gene: TRBJ1-1
V gene: TRBV2

CDR3 protein: CASSLSVGRTDTQYF
clone size: many
J gene: TRBJ2-3
V gene: TRBV11-2

CDR3 protein: CASSSTSVGTEAFF
clone size: many
J gene: TRBJ1-1
V gene: TRBV5-1

CDR3 protein: CASSHGQENYGYTF
clone size: few
J gene: TRBJ1-2
V gene: TRBV7-9